By frequency in the sample, the clone carrying this TCR beta chain is medium-sized. The sample is drawn from a study of blood T cell repertoires in COVID-19. Study-level information: COVID-19 samples collected from the United States, Italy and Spain covered acute and convalescent phases. The analysed material was cDNA or gDNA that came from T cells, B-cell-depleted T cells, or PBMCs.

Authors' processing steps: Estimation of nucleated cell counts relied on the amplification of reference gene primers. Sequencing was performed with immunoSEQ multiplex PCR; in TCRdb, only in-frame clones are kept and a portion is missing. The V and J calls and clone size were taken over from that table, and D and trimming were inferred from the DNA. The data show approximately 76,000 clones, around 90% seen once. From germline, CDR1 is MGHRA and CDR2 YSYEKL. The CDR3 spans 17 residues. Trimming cost V 0 bases and J 4 bases; bases outside gene matches: 6. Material: peripheral blood. This TCR was recovered from a man aged 30-40 years with acute or convalescent COVID-19. This chain connects TRBV4-1 to TRBJ2-7; the match to TRBD2 covers 13 bases. For the CDR3, the DNA is TGCGCCAGCAGCCAAGAGGCGGGGACTAGCGGGACGTACGAGCAGTACTTC. Protein: CASSQEAGTSGTYEQYF.